The rows below give T cell receptor beta chains drawn from one sample of a study of cytomegalovirus exposure and HLA in healthy donors. Profiling relied on immunoSEQ multiplex PCR, and the TCRdb table lists in-frame clones only, not all of them. The table records around 70,000 clones, 70% to 85% of them present only once. The sample taken for sequencing was PBMCs. Every receptor here comes from a human donor in good health. Each CDR3 is given with its conserved first and last residue. A D gene is named only where the DNA matches it firmly. Clone sizes are given selectively: once, few, many, or a class where the clone is expanded.

J gene: TRBJ2-7; D gene: TRBD2; clone size: -; V gene: TRBV5-1; CDR3 DNA: TGCGCCAGCAGCTTGGAAGTCGGCGGGAGCCAGGGAGAGCAGTACTTC; CDR3 protein: CASSLEVGGSQGEQYF
J gene: TRBJ2-1; D gene: -; clone size: -; V gene: TRBV30; CDR3 DNA: TGTGCCTGGAGTTGGTCGGGAGCCTCCTCCTACAATGAGCAGTTCTTC; CDR3 protein: CAWSWSGASSYNEQFF
J gene: TRBJ2-5; D gene: -; clone size: few; V gene: TRBV5-6; CDR3 DNA: TGTGCCAGCATCTTCGACCGACTTCTAAGGGAGACCCAGTACTTC; CDR3 protein: CASIFDRLLRETQYF
J gene: TRBJ2-1; D gene: -; clone size: -; V gene: TRBV28; CDR3 DNA: TGTGCCAGCGGTTGGAGGGGGACAGCTAACCGCAATGAGCAGTTCTTC; CDR3 protein: CASGWRGTANRNEQFF
J gene: TRBJ2-3; D gene: TRBD2; clone size: -; V gene: TRBV5-1; CDR3 DNA: TGCGCCAGCAGCTTGATGGGAGGGCCAAGAGAAGATACGCAGTATTTT; CDR3 protein: CASSLMGGPREDTQYF
J gene: TRBJ2-7; D gene: -; clone size: -; V gene: TRBV6-1; CDR3 DNA: TGTGCCAGCAGTGAACTCCGGTACGAGCAGTACTTC; CDR3 protein: CASSELRYEQYF
J gene: TRBJ2-5; D gene: TRBD2; clone size: -; V gene: TRBV11-2; CDR3 DNA: TGTGCCAGCAGCTCCCTAGCGGGAAGGGAGACCCAGTACTTC; CDR3 protein: CASSSLAGRETQYF
J gene: TRBJ2-5; D gene: -; clone size: -; V gene: TRBV10-2; CDR3 DNA: TGCGCCAGCGGGGGGACAGAAGGCGAGACCCAGTACTTC; CDR3 protein: CASGGTEGETQYF
J gene: TRBJ2-1; D gene: -; clone size: -; V gene: TRBV4-1; CDR3 DNA: TGCGCCAGCAGCCAAGAGCCCGGGAGTACGAATGAGCAGTTCTTC; CDR3 protein: CASSQEPGSTNEQFF
J gene: TRBJ2-7; D gene: TRBD1; clone size: -; V gene: TRBV28; CDR3 DNA: TGTGCCACCCTCCGGACAGGGGGCTACGAGCAGTACTTC; CDR3 protein: CATLRTGGYEQYF
J gene: TRBJ2-5; D gene: -; clone size: -; V gene: TRBV5-1; CDR3 DNA: TGCGCCAGCAGCTTTGGGACTTTTGGAGAGACCCAGTACTTC; CDR3 protein: CASSFGTFGETQYF
J gene: TRBJ2-1; D gene: -; clone size: -; V gene: TRBV30; CDR3 DNA: TGTGCCTGGAGACCCGGGACTTATGAGCAGTTCTTC; CDR3 protein: CAWRPGTYEQFF
J gene: TRBJ2-1; D gene: TRBD2; clone size: -; V gene: TRBV7-3; CDR3 DNA: TGTGCCAGCAGCGCCACCGGGACTAGCACTGAGCAGTTCTTC; CDR3 protein: CASSATGTSTEQFF
J gene: TRBJ1-3; D gene: -; clone size: -; V gene: TRBV5-4; CDR3 DNA: TGTGCCAGCAGCGGAGGTGGGTCTGGAAACACCATATATTTT; CDR3 protein: CASSGGGSGNTIYF
J gene: TRBJ1-2; D gene: TRBD1; clone size: -; V gene: TRBV5-5; CDR3 DNA: TGTGCCAGCAGGCGGGCAGGGGGCGATGGCTACACCTTC; CDR3 protein: CASRRAGGDGYTF
J gene: TRBJ2-7; D gene: TRBD2; clone size: -; V gene: TRBV10-3; CDR3 DNA: TGTGCCGGCTCCCGGGGGGGCTCGTACGAGCAGTACTTC; CDR3 protein: CAGSRGGSYEQYF
J gene: TRBJ1-5; D gene: -; clone size: -; V gene: TRBV6-1; CDR3 DNA: TGTGCCAGCAGTGGGATCTATTCAGGGCAAGGGCAGCCCCAGCATTTT; CDR3 protein: CASSGIYSGQGQPQHF
J gene: TRBJ2-7; D gene: -; clone size: once; V gene: TRBV27; CDR3 DNA: TGTGCCAGCAAGGGACTGGGCTACGAGCAGTACTTC; CDR3 protein: CASKGLGYEQYF
J gene: TRBJ2-3; D gene: -; clone size: -; V gene: TRBV5-1; CDR3 DNA: TGCGCCAGCAGCTTTCTTCAGGGGCCAGATACGCAGTATTTT; CDR3 protein: CASSFLQGPDTQYF
J gene: TRBJ1-5; D gene: TRBD1; clone size: once; V gene: TRBV6-1; CDR3 DNA: TGTGCCAGCAGTCCGGACAGGGTATGGTATCAGCCCCAGCATTTT; CDR3 protein: CASSPDRVWYQPQHF
J gene: TRBJ2-2; D gene: -; clone size: -; V gene: TRBV14; CDR3 DNA: TGTGCCAGCAGCCAAGACGAAACAGGGAATGAAGCCGGGGAGCTGTTTTTT; CDR3 protein: CASSQDETGNEAGELFF
J gene: TRBJ2-7; D gene: TRBD2; clone size: -; V gene: TRBV6-6; CDR3 DNA: TGTGCCAGCAGCTACGGGGCTAGCGGGCACGAGCAGTACTTC; CDR3 protein: CASSYGASGHEQYF
J gene: TRBJ1-1; D gene: -; clone size: few; V gene: TRBV21-1; CDR3 DNA: TGTGCCAGCAGCAGCCTAACAGGGGGCACTGAAGCTTTCTTT; CDR3 protein: CASSSLTGGTEAFF
J gene: TRBJ2-2; D gene: TRBD1; clone size: once; V gene: TRBV5-1; CDR3 DNA: TGCGCCAGCAGCGCGGACAGGGGGGCCGGGGAGCTGTTTTTT; CDR3 protein: CASSADRGAGELFF
J gene: TRBJ1-1; D gene: -; clone size: -; V gene: TRBV18; CDR3 DNA: TGTGCCAGCTCACCAACAGCCACGAACACTGAAGCTTTCTTT; CDR3 protein: CASSPTATNTEAFF
J gene: TRBJ2-7; D gene: -; clone size: -; V gene: TRBV6-6; CDR3 DNA: TGTGCCAGCAGCCGGGACACCCTTTCCTACGAGCAGTACTTC; CDR3 protein: CASSRDTLSYEQYF